This T cell receptor (beta chain) was observed in a study of graft-versus-host responses after intestinal transplantation. Germline loops: CDR1 SQVTM, CDR2 ANQGSEA. Trimming shortened V by 4 bases and J by 0 bases, and 9 bases separated the two germline ends. The CDR3 totals 13 residues. The table came from immunoSEQ multiplex PCR; TCRdb's copy has only in-frame clones and leaves some out. Among about 38,000 clones, approximately 93% were seen once, and the ten largest hold roughly 0.22%. In regard to this clone: Its target is unknown.

J is TRBJ1-1 and V is TRBV29-1; D is ambiguous. This clonotype originated in a human donor who was the organ donor for an intestinal transplant. The sequences come from unstimulated CD4+ T cells sorted from spleen or lymph node cells, collected before transplant. The CDR3 region is CSVGRALNTEAFF. The CDR3 DNA is TGCAGCGTTGGGCGGGCTCTGAACACTGAAGCTTTCTTT.